What follows describes a single T cell receptor beta chain. Its antigen remains unidentified. No much larger clone exists at a distance of one base, and base qualities are not known. In the paper's terms, the time point label means: newly diagnosed GD, antithyroid drugs for less than 3 months. For both TCR sequencing and RNA sequencing, RNA was extracted from PBMCs using TRIzol. The diagnosis of Graves' disease was made according to American Thyroid Association guidelines. The patients came from an endocrinology department in Xi'an, China. Each patient gave approximately 8.8 milliliters of peripheral blood, collected in an EDTA anticoagulant tube. Ficoll Paque Plus density gradient separation was used to isolate PBMCs, and no additional T cell sorting was done. An Agilent 2100 Bioanalyzer and agarose gel were used to check RNA quality, and a NanoDrop 2000 was used to measure RNA concentration. The CDR3 runs 15 amino acids, cysteine and phenylalanine included. This entry keeps only the CDR3 DNA: 45 bases, framed from base 1. Per the germline V gene, SGDLS is the CDR1 and YYNGEE is the CDR2. A distance of 11 bases separates the germline ends of V and J, which lose 4 bases and 0 bases respectively.

This record belongs to a study of regulatory T cells in long-lasting Graves disease (dated by TCRdb to the early 2020s). About the study as a whole: In the newly diagnosed Graves' disease group, patients had been taking antithyroid drugs for less than 3 months. The study was conducted in China and was registered as a clinical trial. A total of some 35 samples underwent TCR sequencing, from about 13 patients with persistent Graves' disease and 20 or so patients with newly diagnosed Graves' disease. Peripheral blood TCR sequencing and RNA sequencing compared persistent Graves' disease patients with newly diagnosed Graves' disease patients. The research as a whole found: Persistent disease showed preferential use of TRBV28, TRBJ1-2 and TRBJ2-5, whereas newly diagnosed disease favored TRBV20-1 and TRBJ2-1. Persistent patients shared more public clonotypes among themselves (around 3,000) than newly diagnosed patients did (about 970). Compared with newly diagnosed patients, patients with persistent Graves' disease had lower TCR Shannon entropy and fewer highly expanded clones, which suggests clonal expansion. As a limitation, the authors acknowledged that the small sample size may reduce accuracy. Only the TCR beta chain was sequenced and analyzed. Only peripheral blood was studied, because thyroid tissue, the primary lesion, was inaccessible.

Library prep was done by multiplex PCR. Sequencer: Illumina HiSeq 4000. iRepertoire HTBI primers and Arm-PCR amplification of CDR3 regions were used to construct TCR beta libraries. Before sequencing, the PCR products underwent gel purification. Per the source publication's procedure: Across samples, 60 to 70 TRBV and 12 to 15 TRBJ segments were identified and used for gene usage analysis of CDR3 amino acid clonotypes. COPE and FqMerger were used to merge filtered high-quality paired reads into contigs. BLAST was used to align contigs to IMGT TRBV, TRBD and TRBJ reference genes, and CDR3 was defined according to IMGT. Highly expanded clones were defined as clonotypes with a frequency above 0.1%. Shannon entropy was used to measure repertoire diversity, and the Gini coefficient was used to measure V-J evenness. A clonotype found in more than one individual was treated as public. In-frame beta chains were kept once TCRdb had trimmed the public reads at Q25 with fastp and called clones with MiXCR. Each CDR3 protein gets just one entry, which takes the most common genes and DNA from the rows behind it. The V and J calls follow TCRdb's processing rather than the paper's. The sample data list fewer than 650,000 distinct CDR3 sequences, and 16% of these were observed just once. Around 18% of the sample goes to the ten largest clones.

Separately, the same data were catalogued under a study of T cells in Graves' hyperthyroidism and ophthalmopathy. The second paper further reports: Stable Graves' hyperthyroidism was defined as the absence of progression to ophthalmopathy over 18 months of follow-up. The hyperthyroidism patients were between 18 and 65 years old and newly diagnosed, with a disease duration of less than 2 months. Any patient with an uncontrolled infection, another autoimmune disease, pregnancy or lactation was excluded. Diagnoses relied on clinical symptoms, serum thyroxine and TRAb, thyroid ultrasound and orbital computed tomography. The TCR CDR3 was subjected to a first round of RT-PCR using the HTBI primer set and the Qiagen OneStep RT-PCR kit. Most expanded thyroid clonotypes (frequency above 0.001) were also detected in blood, a finding suggesting that blood repertoires may reflect thyroid immune responses. A model built on a 13 V-J signature distinguished ophthalmopathy from stable hyperthyroidism, reaching around 90% sensitivity and around 81% specificity in cross-validation and 80%/75% in testing. In validation, progression to ophthalmopathy was predicted by the model with 55% to 71% sensitivity and about 72% specificity, a median of 6.5 months before onset. To identify TCR V-J signatures that set the groups apart, the researchers used a discovery cohort of more than 95 patients, made up of roughly 40 with Graves' ophthalmopathy and some 56 with stable Graves' hyperthyroidism. An independent validation cohort of fewer than 20 hyperthyroidism patients and about 16 patients who later progressed to ophthalmopathy tested prospective prediction of ophthalmopathy. For training and testing, the approximately 97 patients in the discovery cohort were randomly divided in a 7:3 ratio. In addition, the study compared T-cell repertoires in thyroid tissue and in blood from roughly 6 Graves' hyperthyroidism patients. After sampling, hyperthyroidism patients received methimazole starting at 30 mg daily, and ophthalmopathy patients received high-dose intravenous methylprednisolone. A second multiplex PCR round built the libraries, followed by size selection and purification. The libraries were sequenced on an Illumina HiSeq2000 using paired-end 100 bp reads. SOAPnuke was used to process the raw data, removing reads that contained adapters or uncalled bases, had a mean Phred below 15, or lacked an exact match to the constant primer or identifier. COPE v1.2.5 was used to merge the high-quality paired reads, and each unique nucleotide sequence was defined as a clonotype. MiTCR v1.1 was used to align clonotypes to the IMGT TRBV, TRBD and TRBJ reference segments. Analysis was restricted to V-J combinations with a frequency above 0.0001, which covered 99.2% of repertoires. The TCS score was defined as F50 (clonal expansion) divided by E x V (chaos), with BLOSUM62-based TCRdist calculated between CDR3 peptides within each V-J. Welch's t-statistics and random forest reduced 514 V-J features to roughly 13, which were used in a naive Bayes classifier (R e1071). Sample size was not statistically predetermined, and investigators were not blinded to group allocation. The paper reports TCR Vbeta CDR3 sequencing of about 140 peripheral blood samples: fewer than 50 ophthalmopathy, fewer than 85 hyperthyroidism and around 17 progressor patients.

The rearrangement joined TRBV9 to TRBJ1-3; TRBD1 is a possible D gene, resting on 5 matching bases. The sequenced sample was peripheral blood mononuclear cells (PBMCs), obtained at new diagnosis, from a patient treated with antithyroid drugs. The sequence was collected from a woman between 25 and 40 years old with Graves disease. Donor details come from another sample of the same person, matched by shared clones. The CDR3 is CASSSGLYSGNTIYF. The sequenced DNA is TGTGCCAGCAGCTCGGGACTATACTCTGGAAACACCATATATTTT.